This is a list of T cell receptor beta chains from one sample in a study of cytomegalovirus exposure and HLA in healthy donors. The assay was immunoSEQ multiplex PCR, and TCRdb's table has in-frame clones only and misses some. The sample comprises 270,000 or so clones, 75% to 90% of which are singletons, and roughly 4% rests with the top ten. Sequencing was done on a sample of PBMCs. The receptors shown here come from a man between 40 and 49 years old in good health and CMV-seropositive. Each CDR3 is given without its conserved first and last residue.

TRBV6-5 ASSFTGNPITDTQY
TRBV7-8 ASSHTGTTTPTNEKLF
TRBV19 ASSRQGGGTEAF
TRBV30 AWGQGAVSYGYT
TRBV9 ASSVSLAGADYNEQF
TRBV6-5 ASSYSAGAYGYT
TRBV28 ASSPQGQGRRQNYGYT
TRBV28 ASSLAGATDTQY
TRBV18 ASSPGTRGDEQF
TRBV28 ASSSYSGGSYNEQF